This entry concerns a single TCR beta chain. Antigen specificity is unknown. Unique molecular identifiers were present in the TCR beta cDNA libraries. Input amounts of roughly 0.85 to 10 million T cells were used. These gave 500,000 or so cDNA molecules, so each molecule approximated one T cell. TCRdb ran MiXCR on the PCR reads and lists one entry per CDR3 protein. The data hold roughly 540,000 distinct CDR3 sequences, with roughly 34% observed a single time. The ends lost 4 bases at V and 5 bases at J; junction bases unmatched: 7. Germline CDR1 and CDR2: SGHKS and YYEKEE (reference sequence). The CDR3 is 16 amino acids. This record comes from a study of post-analysis software for immune sequencing data. Study-level background: Patients with relapsing-remitting, secondary progressive and progressive-relapsing multiple sclerosis courses were all represented. Whole-study results and caveats: The five TRBV segments detected at higher frequency in patients than in controls included TRBV5-6, TRBV5-1 and TRBV20-1. When compared against controls, multiple sclerosis patients showed significantly lower normalized Chao1 diversity. Analysis by F measure revealed that same-batch samples clustered strongly together.

V usage is TRBV5-5 and J usage is TRBJ2-1, with 12 bases identical to TRBD2. Input material: blood. The sequence came from a girl aged 2-17 years with multiple sclerosis. The CDR3, as DNA: TGTGCCAGCAGCCCGGGACTAGCGGGCCATCACAATGAGCAGTTCTTC. Amino acid sequence: CASSPGLAGHHNEQFF.